This TCR beta chain was sequenced for a study of CD8 T cells in Susac syndrome. Study conclusions and caveats: An acknowledgment was made by the study that its TCR sequencing and HLA analysis involved relatively few individuals.

The trim removed 4 bases at V and 5 bases at J, leaving 5 bases unmatched. There are 14 residues in the CDR3. Sequencing of TCR beta covered CD8+ and CD4+ T cells obtained from blood. It was negative isolation that provided the CD8+ and CD4+ T cells, whereas TEMRA cells were enriched by FACS. Roughly 0.45 to 1 ug RNA was reverse transcribed with random hexamers. Multiplex PCR with immunoSEQ amplified the TCR beta CDR3 across 54 Vbeta and 13 Jbeta. TCRdb ran MiXCR on the immunoSEQ multiplex PCR reads and lists one entry per CDR3 protein. The data show 210,000 or so distinct CDR3 sequences, with about 94% seen just once and about 0.14% held by the top ten. On this clonotype: Its antigen remains unidentified.

V gene TRBV12-3 or TRBV12-4 combines with J gene TRBJ1-1, with 9 bases aligning to TRBD1. This sequence was found in a human donor with Susac syndrome. Sequences were obtained from CD4+ T cells from PBMCs. The CDR3 DNA follows: TGTGCCAGCAGTTCACAGGGGGCGACTACTGAAGCTTTCTTT. As protein: CASSSQGATTEAFF.